The 16 T cell receptor beta chains presented below share a single source sample, sequenced in a study of T cell responses to AZD1222 COVID-19 vaccine. The table came from immunoSEQ multiplex PCR; TCRdb's copy has only in-frame clones and leaves some out. The sample consists of 150,000 or so clones, 80% to 95% of them appearing once. Here the sequenced sample was peripheral blood, taken on day 0 of AZD1222 vaccination. These TCRs come from an adult in good health.

The chain employs TRBV19 and TRBJ1-5; D gene uncertain. V shed 8 bases and J shed 7 bases, with 12 bases lying between them. This CDR3 is 12 amino acids long. Germline CDR1 reads LNHDA; CDR2 reads SQIVND (reference sequence). In DNA, the CDR3 is TGTGCCAGTGGGGAGAAGAGGCAGCCCCAGCATTTT. This gives the protein CASGEKRQPQHF.

CDR3 in amino acids: CASSLAQGGNTEAFF. DNA for the CDR3: TGCGCCAGCAGCTTGGCCCAGGGGGGGAACACTGAAGCTTTCTTT. The rearrangement uses TRBV5-1 and TRBJ1-1; 7 bases are a match to TRBD1. Germline V gives CDR1 SGHRS, CDR2 YFSETQ. The CDR3 extends over 15 amino acids. J gave up 1 base and V 0 bases, and 3 bases lay outside the gene matches. The variable domain in full, with the rest retrieved from reference TRBV5-1 and TRBJ1-1, is KAGVTQTPRYLIKTRGQQVTLSCSPISGHRSVSWYQQTPGQGLQFLFEYFSETQRNKGNFPGRFSGRQFSNSRSEMNVSTLELGDSALYLCASSLAQGGNTEAFFGQGTRLTVV.

V gene TRBV6-1 combines with J gene TRBJ2-3, with D hard to call. Trimming cost V 2 bases and J 2 bases, with 20 bases left between them. In germline, CDR1 is MNHNS, CDR2 SASEGT. The length of the CDR3 is 18 residues. The CDR3 protein is CASSEYSPSGFLTDTQYF. The CDR3 DNA follows: TGTGCCAGCAGTGAATACAGTCCGTCTGGCTTTCTCACAGATACGCAGTATTTT.

The rearrangement joins TRBV5-1 to TRBJ1-1; TRBD1 aligns across 7 bases. Germline CDR1 SGHRS, CDR2 YFSETQ. The V segment lost 4 bases and the J segment 4 bases; nucleotides outside the gene matches: 7. The CDR3 length is 14 residues. In DNA, the CDR3 is TGCGCCAGCAGCCTATATGACAGGGCCACTGAAGCTTTCTTT. Encoded protein: CASSLYDRATEAFF.

This clone was seen a handful of times. The chain couples TRBV27 to TRBJ1-6; D is uncertain. The germline gives CDR1 MNHEY, CDR2 SMNVEV (reference sequence). V lost 5 bases and J 3 bases, leaving 8 bases between the germline ends. This CDR3 contains 14 residues. The CDR3 region is CASSPYSYNSPLHF. In DNA, the CDR3 is TGTGCCAGCAGTCCCTACAGCTATAATTCACCCCTCCACTTT.

The chain is built from TRBV11-2 and TRBJ1-1, with unresolved D. Trimming stripped 3 bases from V and 4 bases from J, with 18 bases between. This CDR3 has 16 residues. Looked up from germline, CDR1 is SGHAT and CDR2 is FQNNGV. This CDR3 reads CASSFAAVLDPTEAFF. The DNA for the CDR3 is TGTGCCAGCAGCTTCGCGGCGGTTCTTGACCCCACTGAAGCTTTCTTT.

The chain is built from TRBV4-3 and TRBJ2-6, with unresolved D. V dropped 0 bases and J dropped 0 bases, with 9 bases sitting between them. Germline loops: CDR1 LGHNA, CDR2 YSLEER. The CDR3 consists of 17 residues. CDR3 amino acids: CASSQDPHISGANVLTF. The DNA for the CDR3 is TGCGCCAGCAGCCAAGATCCCCACATCTCTGGGGCCAACGTCCTGACTTTC.

V usage is TRBV9 and J usage is TRBJ1-1; D gene uncertain. V lost 0 bases to trimming and J lost 4 bases, with 7 bases between them. The CDR3 is made up of 13 amino acids. Germline loops: CDR1 SGDLS, CDR2 YYNGEE. In DNA, the CDR3 is TGTGCCAGCAGCGTAGTTCGCGGCACTGAAGCTTTCTTT. It specifies CASSVVRGTEAFF.

V usage is TRBV7-9 and J usage is TRBJ2-1; possibly TRBD1 or TRBD2 for D (6 bases each). CDR1 is SEHNR, CDR2 FQNEAQ, per germline (reference sequence). Trimming pared 8 bases from V and 0 bases from J, leaving 14 bases between. This CDR3 is 15 amino acids long. CDR3 loop: CASVGPGASYNEQFF. DNA for the CDR3: TGTGCCAGCGTCGGCCCGGGGGCCTCCTACAATGAGCAGTTCTTC.

The sample holds one count of this clone. The genes are TRBV19 and TRBJ2-1; the match to TRBD2 covers 12 bases. There are 17 residues in the CDR3. From germline, CDR1 is LNHDA and CDR2 SQIVND (reference sequence). With V trimmed by 4 bases and J by 11 bases, 15 bases remained unmatched. CDR3 protein: CASSTASGTSGSHKQFF. As DNA, the CDR3 is TGTGCCAGTAGTACCGCCTCCGGGACTAGCGGGTCCCATAAGCAGTTCTTC. The full variable domain, completed using reference TRBV19 and TRBJ2-1, is DGGITQSPKYLFRKEGQNVTLSCEQNLNHDAMYWYRQDPGQGLRLIYYSQIVNDFQKGDIAEGYSVSREKKESFPLTVTSAQKNPTAFYLCASSTASGTSGSHKQFFGPGTRLTVL.

V gene TRBV30 combines with J gene TRBJ2-2, with unresolved D. The CDR3 length is 14 residues. Germline CDR1 reads GTSNPN; CDR2 reads SVGIG (reference sequence). Trimming removed 2 bases at V and 3 bases at J, with 10 bases between. CDR3 sequence reads: CAWSTGSDTGELFF. CDR3 nucleotide sequence: TGTGCCTGGAGTACCGGGTCGGACACCGGGGAGCTGTTTTTT.

The V and J genes are TRBV19 and TRBJ2-7; 7 bases agree with TRBD2. Trimming took 3 bases from V and 3 from J; bases not matched to a gene: 8. The CDR3 loop spans 15 amino acids. Germline V gene sequence: CDR1 LNHDA, CDR2 SQIVND (reference sequence). The CDR3 coding sequence is TGTGCCAGTAGTATTCCGGGCGGGAGACACTACGAGCAGTACTTC. Encoded protein: CASSIPGGRHYEQYF.

The rearrangement joins TRBV11-3 to TRBJ2-2, with 9 bases lining up with TRBD1. The V gene end was trimmed by 0 bases and the J gene end by 9 bases; junction bases not matched to a gene: 11. This CDR3 comprises 17 residues. The germline V gene has CDR1 SGHNT and CDR2 YENEEA. The chain's CDR3 is CASSLDEQGAQGRELFF. In DNA, the CDR3 is TGTGCCAGCAGCTTAGATGAACAGGGGGCCCAGGGCCGGGAGCTGTTTTTT.

This rearrangement joins TRBV28 to TRBJ1-5, with 8 bases matching TRBD1. With V trimmed by 1 base and J by 2 bases, 10 bases remained unmatched. Germline CDR1 and CDR2: MDHEN and SYDVKM. The CDR3 is made up of 18 amino acids. The CDR3 DNA sequence: TGTGCCAGCAGTTTATACCCCCGACAGGGGTCTGGCAATCAGCCCCAGCATTTT. Residues: CASSLYPRQGSGNQPQHF.

The V and J genes are TRBV6-5 and TRBJ2-7; D unresolved. The CDR3 extends over 14 amino acids. Germline V gene lookup returns CDR1 MNHEY and CDR2 SVGAGI. V shed 2 bases and J shed 2 bases, with 10 bases lying between them. This CDR3 is CASSYPWITYEQYF. CDR3 in DNA: TGTGCCAGCAGTTACCCCTGGATCACCTACGAGCAGTACTTC.

The chain recombines TRBV7-8 with TRBJ1-5; D is perhaps TRBD1 (5 bases). This CDR3 spans 18 amino acids. CDR1 is SGHVS and CDR2 is FQNEAQ in the germline V gene. Trimming took off 5 bases at V and 0 bases at J, with 20 bases between the two ends. The CDR3 nucleotides are TGTGCCAGCAGCCTCGAGGGGCCAGGAGTAAGTAGCAATCAGCCCCAGCATTTT. Translating it yields CASSLEGPGVSSNQPQHF.